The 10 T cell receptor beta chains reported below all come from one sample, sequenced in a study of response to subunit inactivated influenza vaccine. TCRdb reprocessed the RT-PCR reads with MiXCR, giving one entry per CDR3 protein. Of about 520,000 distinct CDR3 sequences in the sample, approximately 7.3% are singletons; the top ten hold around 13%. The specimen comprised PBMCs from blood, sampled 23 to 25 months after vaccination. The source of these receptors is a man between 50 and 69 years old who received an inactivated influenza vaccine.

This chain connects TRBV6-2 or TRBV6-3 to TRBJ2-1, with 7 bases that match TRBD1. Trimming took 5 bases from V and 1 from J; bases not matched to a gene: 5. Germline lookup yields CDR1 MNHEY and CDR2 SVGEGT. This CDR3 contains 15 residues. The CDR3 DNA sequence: TGTGCCAGCAGTCGGACAGGACCTTCCTACAATGAGCAGTTCTTC. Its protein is CASSRTGPSYNEQFF.

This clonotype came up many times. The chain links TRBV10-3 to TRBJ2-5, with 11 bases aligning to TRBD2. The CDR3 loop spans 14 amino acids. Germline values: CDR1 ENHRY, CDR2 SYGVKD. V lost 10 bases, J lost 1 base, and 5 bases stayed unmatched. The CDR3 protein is CATRTSGRQETQYF. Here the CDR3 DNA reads TGTGCCACCCGGACTAGCGGGCGCCAAGAGACCCAGTACTTC.

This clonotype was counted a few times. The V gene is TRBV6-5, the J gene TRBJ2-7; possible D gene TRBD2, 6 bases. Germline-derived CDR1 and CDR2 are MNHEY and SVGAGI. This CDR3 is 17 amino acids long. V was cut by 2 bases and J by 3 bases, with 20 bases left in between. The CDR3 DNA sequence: TGTGCCAGCAGTTACCCCGTAGCGGTTCTAGAGGGCTACGAGCAGTACTTC. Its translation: CASSYPVAVLEGYEQYF.

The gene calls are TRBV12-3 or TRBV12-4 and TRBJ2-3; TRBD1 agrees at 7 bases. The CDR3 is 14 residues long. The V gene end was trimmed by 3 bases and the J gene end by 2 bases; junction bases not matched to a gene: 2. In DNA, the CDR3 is TGTGCCAGCAGTTTCGGGACAGCCACAGATACGCAGTATTTT. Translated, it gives CASSFGTATDTQYF.

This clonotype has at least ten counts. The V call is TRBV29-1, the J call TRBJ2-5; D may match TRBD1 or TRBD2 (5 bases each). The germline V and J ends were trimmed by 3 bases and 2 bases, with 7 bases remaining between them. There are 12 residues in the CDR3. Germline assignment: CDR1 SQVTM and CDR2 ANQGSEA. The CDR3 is CSVDWGQETQYF. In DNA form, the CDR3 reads TGCAGCGTTGACTGGGGGCAAGAGACCCAGTACTTC.

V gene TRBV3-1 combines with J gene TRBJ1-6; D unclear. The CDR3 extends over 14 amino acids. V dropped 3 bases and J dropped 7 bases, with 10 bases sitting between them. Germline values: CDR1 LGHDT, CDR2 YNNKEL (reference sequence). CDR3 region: CASSQDGINSPLHF. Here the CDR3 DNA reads TGTGCCAGCAGCCAGGACGGCATAAATTCACCCCTCCACTTT. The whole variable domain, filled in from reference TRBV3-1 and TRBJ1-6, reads DTAVSQTPKYLVTQMGNDKSIKCEQNLGHDTMYWYKQDSKKFLKIMFSYNNKELIINETVPNRFSPKSPDKAHLNLHINSLELGDSAVYFCASSQDGINSPLHFGNGTRLTVT.

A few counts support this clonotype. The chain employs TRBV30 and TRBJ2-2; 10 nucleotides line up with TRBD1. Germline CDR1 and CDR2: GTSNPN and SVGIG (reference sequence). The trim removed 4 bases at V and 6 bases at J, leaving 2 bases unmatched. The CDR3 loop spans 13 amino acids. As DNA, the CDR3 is TGTGCCTGGAAGGGACAGGGGTCCGGGGAGCTGTTTTTT. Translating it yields CAWKGQGSGELFF. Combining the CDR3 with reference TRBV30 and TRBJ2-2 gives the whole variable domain SQTIHQWPATLVQPVGSPLSLECTVEGTSNPNLYWYRQAAGRGLQLLFYSVGIGQISSEVPQNLSASRPQDRQFILSSKKLLLSDSGFYLCAWKGQGSGELFFGEGSRLTVL.

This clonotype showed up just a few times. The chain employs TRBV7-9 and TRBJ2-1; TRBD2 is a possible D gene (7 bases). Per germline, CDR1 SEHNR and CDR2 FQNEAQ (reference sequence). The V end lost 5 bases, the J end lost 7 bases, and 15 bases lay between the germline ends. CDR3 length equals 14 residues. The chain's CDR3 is CASSPRGRGNEQFF. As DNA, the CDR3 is TGTGCCAGCAGCCCCCGGGGGAGGGGGAATGAGCAGTTCTTC.

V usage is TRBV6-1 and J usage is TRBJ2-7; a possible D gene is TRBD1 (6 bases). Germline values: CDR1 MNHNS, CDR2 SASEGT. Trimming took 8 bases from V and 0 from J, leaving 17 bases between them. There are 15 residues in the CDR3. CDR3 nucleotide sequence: TGTGCCAGCCGGCCAGGACAGTTCAACTCCTACGAGCAGTACTTC. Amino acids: CASRPGQFNSYEQYF.

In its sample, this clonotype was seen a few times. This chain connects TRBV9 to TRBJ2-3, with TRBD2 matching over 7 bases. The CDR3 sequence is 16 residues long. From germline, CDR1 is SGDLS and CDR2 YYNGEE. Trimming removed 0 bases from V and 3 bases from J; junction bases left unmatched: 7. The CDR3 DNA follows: TGTGCCAGCAGCGTAGTGGCGGGAGCAACGACAGATACGCAGTATTTT. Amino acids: CASSVVAGATTDTQYF.